This T cell receptor (beta chain) was identified during a study of blood T cell repertoires in COVID-19. Turning to the study itself: Samples representing acute and convalescent COVID-19 were sourced from the United States, Italy and Spain. Nucleic acid was either cDNA or gDNA, and it came from T cells, B-cell-depleted T cells, or PBMCs.

Clones were read by immunoSEQ multiplex PCR, and TCRdb kept only the in-frame ones, dropping some. The data show about 240,000 clones, with 80% to 90% seen just once and 6.2% held by the top ten. The CDR3 has 13 residues. From germline, CDR1 is SEHNR and CDR2 FQNEAQ (reference sequence). Germline trimming cut 5 bases from V and 3 bases from J; bases unmatched to any gene: 4. This clone was detected only a few times. Sequenced input: peripheral blood. The TCR was taken from a man aged 55 to 70 with acute or convalescent COVID-19. The chain couples TRBV7-9 to TRBJ2-7; TRBD1 matches at 7 bases. This CDR3 reads CASSRDSYYEQYF. CDR3 nucleotides: TGTGCCAGCAGCCGGGACAGTTACTACGAGCAGTACTTC.